This note documents a single TCR beta chain sequence. There is no known antigen for this receptor. One base away there is no much larger clone; base qualities are not given. This entry is derived from a study of cytomegalovirus exposure and HLA in healthy donors (dated by TCRdb to the late 2010s). For the study in its entirety: In an earlier analysis of roughly 500 of the donors, around 290 Gb of sequence data and some 120 million unique TCR beta sequences from about 180 million T cells were reported. Around 320 gigabases of sequencing data and 70 million to 85 million unique TCR sequences were included in an early release covering 550 to 650 HLA-typed donors. The number of typed donors differed by locus: roughly 620-630 for A, B, C, DRB1 and DQB1; 522 for DQA1; 606 for DPA1; and 400 to 480 for DPB1. Genome-wide SNP genotypes for about 65% of the 666 donors were used in a later genetic analysis, which treated that subset as a discovery cohort. Alongside the repertoire data, information on donor age, sex, ethnicity and CMV serostatus was compiled. Both class I and class II loci were covered by HLA typing, at four-digit resolution. Every discovery cohort repertoire had been produced on one sequencing platform. To predict cytomegalovirus infection status, the study brought together high-throughput TCR immunosequencing, statistical association of individual TCRs with disease status, and machine learning. Roughly 5 DR-DQ haplotypes were handled as single units for association and clustering, since linkage in the cohort was strong. Using immunosequencing, the study profiled T cell repertoires from about 620 subjects and related those repertoires to cytomegalovirus serostatus. Among the roughly 400 genotyped donors, 81% belonged to the genetic ancestry cluster associated with self-reported Caucasian donors. An earlier analysis of 587 of the donors applied high-throughput TCR beta sequencing to assess whether each TCR beta V gene segment acted as functional or pseudogenic. Rather than drawing on any new phenotypic data, the later analysis identified candidate immune exposures from TCR beta sequences and the way those sequences occurred across donors. In a later analysis, previously published TCR beta repertoires from 666 donors were re-analyzed and high-resolution HLA genotyping was added so that TCR occurrence patterns could be studied. The aim of the study was to test whether cataloging public T cell receptors could identify signatures of past pathogen exposure. On average, roughly 200,000 unique TCR beta nucleotide sequences were sequenced per donor among several hundred genotyped donors of the cohort, with about 19% of those sequences being non-productive. A separate validation cohort of 100 to 150 different subjects was used in addition to the 666-subject first cohort. The investigation overall reported the following: A further reported finding was that TCR beta sequences accurately predicted the HLA-A and HLA-B alleles for most subjects in the first cohort. According to a later analysis, most CMV-associated TCR beta chains appeared to be HLA-restricted, and the HLA associations seemed to be driven largely by CMV exposure. Specific HLA alleles were associated with around 18,000 TCR beta sequences at a false discovery rate of 0.05 in a later analysis. When HLA alleles, especially DR and DQ, strongly co-occurred, TCR associations were difficult to assign to individual alleles. Over 15 rarely observed V segments, including chromosome 9 orphons, were excluded from the earlier analysis of a few hundred of the donors because counts were too low. Compared with equally common non-associated chains, HLA-associated TCR beta chains in a later analysis were more clonally expanded and had lower generation probabilities. In the study, about 150 TCR beta chains were listed as associated with cytomegalovirus. The sequencing pipeline was judged likely to have produced a cluster of highly shared sequence variants as a technical artifact. The classifier was reported to diagnose cytomegalovirus status with high specificity and sensitivity in both the original and validation cohorts. The cohort was sequenced for TCR beta chains only, and without alpha or paired-chain data the features that could be detected were limited. Linkage disequilibrium might explain the correlated functional status among segregating V segments, but an unknown experimental factor could not be excluded. Several of the top co-occurrence clusters appeared to be linked to parvovirus B19, influenza, CMV and Epstein-Barr virus, according to a later analysis. In a later genetic analysis, a missense DCLRE1C variant was associated with V-gene and J-gene trimming of TCR beta chains, and the association was replicated in an independent cohort. According to a later analysis, TCR association rates differed among HLA loci, with DRB1 alleles showing the most associated TCRs and HLA-C alleles showing the fewest. Because HLA typing was missing for some donors at each locus, association tests included only the typed subset. Sequencing depth was assumed to be roughly uniform across donors in the presence/absence analyses, though that assumption may not hold. A few of the identified cytomegalovirus-associated TCR beta chains were confirmed in vitro to be specific for cytomegalovirus antigens. The 87-base-pair reads could not distinguish some IMGT-functional V segments, including TRBV6-2 and TRBV6-3, so those segments were excluded. Immune exposure information for the cohort was limited to CMV serostatus. According to a later genetic analysis, donors in an Asian-associated ancestry cluster had fewer N-insertions in productive TCRs than the approximately 670-donor mean. While some public TCRs were present in many individuals, most TCR sequences turned up only very rarely across donors. Broadly in line with IMGT annotations, most TCR beta V segments showed up in productive rearrangements about 87% or about 30% of the time in an earlier analysis of about 500 of the donors. The authors suggested that the approach could potentially be extended to other disease states and immunological phenotypes.

CDR1 and CDR2, per the germline V gene (reference sequence), are SEHNR and FQNEAQ. Including the terminal cysteine and phenylalanine, the CDR3 comprises 15 residues. Solely the CDR3 DNA is kept, with 45 bases framed from the first base. V and J are trimmed by 5 bases and 4 bases, and the gene matches miss 11 bases of the junction. The cohort comprised several hundred healthy bone marrow donors. At the time of sampling, every cohort member was nominally healthy, though immune exposures that went unrecorded were likely present. The donor tested CMV seropositive and was one of the 289 seropositive cohort members. Each donor provided a peripheral blood sample, and peripheral blood mononuclear cells were used for TCR beta sequencing. The Qiagen DNeasy Blood Extraction Kit was used to extract genomic DNA from the blood cell samples. Library generation was performed with the immunoSEQ multiplex PCR assay. For the multiplex PCR, a mixture combining 60 forward primers for TCR Vbeta segments and 13 reverse primers for TCR Jbeta segments was used. Amplification of the CDR3 region of rearranged TCR beta genes was performed with a multiplex PCR assay on genomic DNA. Amplified TCR beta libraries were sequenced as 87-base-pair reads on the Illumina HiSeq System. The paper's data handling went like this. A later analysis tallied 70 million to 100 million unique TCR beta chains across the 650 to 750 repertoires, and approximately 11 million of those chains were shared by two or more donors. Raw reads were error-corrected and collapsed into unique sequences with a nearest-neighbor algorithm that merged closely related sequences to remove PCR and sequencing errors. CDR3 sequences were aligned to IMGT reference sequences to assign V, D and J gene segments. Each retained sequence needed at least a six-nucleotide match to both a V gene segment and a J gene segment. Rearrangements were called productive when the CDR3 lacked stop codons and stayed in frame with V and J; all others were non-productive. CDR3 was defined by IMGT convention, running from the second conserved V-encoded cysteine to the conserved J-encoded phenylalanine. The earlier analysis of approximately 500 of the donors excluded sequences that lacked an unambiguous match to a single V gene segment. An earlier analysis of 500 to 600 of the donors classified V segments as functional when productive rearrangements were above 56.7% and as segregating when the standard deviation between donors was above 5%. A statistical classification framework was developed to diagnose cytomegalovirus status using the catalog of TCR beta chain sequences. V and J gene assignment, in a later analysis, came from comparing TCR nucleotide sequences with IMGT/GENE-DB human TR gene sequences. A later analysis assigned CDR3 sequences and most-parsimonious VDJ recombination scenarios with the TCRdist pipeline. A later analysis defined each TCR beta chain by its CDR3 amino acid sequence plus V-gene family, and excluded reads lacking a unique V-gene family. A later analysis removed 592 highly shared, low-generation-probability nucleotide sequences to deal with suspected cross-contamination and a sequencing artifact. In a later analysis, a clonal expansion index for each public chain was calculated from normalized within-repertoire ranks of inferred template counts. In a later analysis, generation probabilities were computed using a VDJ recombination model fitted to out-of-frame rearrangements, and the results were checked against IGoR. In a later analysis, hypergeometric tests were used to score TCR-TCR, TCR-HLA and TCR-CMV co-occurrence, with a repertoire-size bias correction applied to TCR pairs. In a later analysis, false discovery rates were estimated by permuting HLA or CMV assignments 20 times. In a later analysis, co-occurring TCRs were grouped using DBSCAN, and TCRdist sequence similarity was added for clustering within HLA-allele-positive subsets. Repertoires with fewer than 30,000 or more than 120,000 public chains were left out of co-occurrence clustering, as were a handful of repertoires with anomalous nucleotide sharing. TCRdb obtained this table from immuneACCESS and retained in-frame rearrangements with V and J assigned. These tables miss some clones; where compared with another copy, unresolved V genes account for less than half of the shortfall, and the remainder is unexplained. V and J calls and clone size come straight from that table; D and trimming were deduced from the DNA. Here the sample has about 160,000 clones; 75% to 90% occur a single time. The ten largest clones add up to around 6.5% of the sample.

This TCR was sampled from a male donor in good health and CMV-seropositive. The rearrangement joined TRBV7-9 to TRBJ2-7, and 7 junction bases match TRBD1. Source material: PBMCs. CDR3 region: CASSPLSAGGYEQYF. The nucleotides are TGTGCCAGCAGCCCCCTTTCGGCAGGGGGATACGAGCAGTACTTC. Reference TRBV7-9 and TRBJ2-7 proteins supply the regions before and after the CDR3; the full variable domain is: DTGVSQNPRHKITKRGQNVTFRCDPISEHNRLYWYRQTLGQGPEFLTYFQNEAQLEKSRLLSDRFSAERPKGSFSTLEIQRTEQGDSAMYLCASSPLSAGGYEQYFGPGTRLTVT.